The present TCR beta chain was sequenced within a study of blood T cell repertoires in COVID-19. Those enrolled, adults aged roughly 18 to 100 years, came from roughly 23 US areas. This CDR3 has 15 amino acids. Germline assignment: CDR1 MNHEY and CDR2 SVGAGI. Trimming shortened V by 2 bases and J by 0 bases, and 11 bases separated the two germline ends. The assay was immunoSEQ multiplex PCR, and TCRdb's table has in-frame clones only and misses some. The data show hundreds of thousands of clones, 70% to 90% seen once. The receptor was derived from a man aged 25 to 40 who had recovered from COVID-19. Sequenced sample: PBMCs or T cells enriched from blood (not recorded which). This chain joins TRBV6-5 and TRBJ2-7; D perhaps matches TRBD1 (5 bases). CDR3: CASSYNRQSSYEQYF. As DNA, the CDR3 is TGTGCCAGCAGTTACAACCGACAGTCCTCCTACGAGCAGTACTTC.